This T cell receptor (beta chain) emerged from a study of T cell changes during pregnancy in multiple sclerosis. The table came from immunoSEQ multiplex PCR; TCRdb's copy has only in-frame clones and leaves some out. The sample has 30,000 to 45,000 clones, 92% seen once. Germline values: CDR1 LNHNV, CDR2 YYDKDF (reference sequence). V lost 6 bases, J lost 0 bases, and 12 bases stayed unmatched. This CDR3 comprises 17 residues. This clone came up a few times. The source is a female donor with multiple sclerosis, enrolled in a pregnancy study. The chain employs TRBV15 and TRBJ2-3, with 7 bases lining up with TRBD2. The sequences come from CD8+ T cells from peripheral blood mononuclear cells, collected before pregnancy. CDR3 sequence (DNA): TGTGCCACCAGACAGTTTCCTAGCGGAGTTAGCACAGATACGCAGTATTTT. Translated, it gives CATRQFPSGVSTDTQYF. Supplemented by reference TRBV15 and TRBJ2-3, the full variable domain reads DAMVIQNPRYQVTQFGKPVTLSCSQTLNHNVMYWYQQKSSQAPKLLFHYYDKDFNNEADTPDNFQSRRPNTSFCFLDIRSPGLGDTAMYLCATRQFPSGVSTDTQYFGPGTRLTVL.